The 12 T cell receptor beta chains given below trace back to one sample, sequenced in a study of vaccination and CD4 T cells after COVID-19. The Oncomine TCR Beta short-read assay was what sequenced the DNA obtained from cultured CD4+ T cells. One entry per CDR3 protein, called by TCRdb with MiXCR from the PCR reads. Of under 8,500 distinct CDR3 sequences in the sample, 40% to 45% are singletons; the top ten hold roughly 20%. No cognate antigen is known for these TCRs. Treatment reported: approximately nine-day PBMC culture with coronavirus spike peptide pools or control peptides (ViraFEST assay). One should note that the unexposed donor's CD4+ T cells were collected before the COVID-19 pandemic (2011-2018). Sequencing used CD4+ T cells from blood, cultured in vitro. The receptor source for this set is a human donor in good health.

The CDR3 region is CSANPTRDRAPFAANVLTF. For the CDR3, the DNA is TGCAGTGCAAATCCTACCCGGGACAGGGCTCCCTTTGCGGCCAACGTCCTGACTTTC. The chain uses TRBV20-1 and TRBJ2-6; 9 nucleotides agree with TRBD1. V was clipped by 6 bases and J by 6 bases; unmatched bases: 21. Germline CDR1 reads DFQATT; CDR2 reads SNEGSKA (reference sequence). The CDR3 sequence is 19 residues long.

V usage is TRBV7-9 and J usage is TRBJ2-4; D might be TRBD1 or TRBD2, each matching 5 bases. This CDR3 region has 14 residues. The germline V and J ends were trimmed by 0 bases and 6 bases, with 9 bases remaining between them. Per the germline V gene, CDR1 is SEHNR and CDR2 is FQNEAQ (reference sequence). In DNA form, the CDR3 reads TGTGCCAGCAGCTTAGCGGCAGGGAGAAACATTCAGTACTTC. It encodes CASSLAAGRNIQYF.

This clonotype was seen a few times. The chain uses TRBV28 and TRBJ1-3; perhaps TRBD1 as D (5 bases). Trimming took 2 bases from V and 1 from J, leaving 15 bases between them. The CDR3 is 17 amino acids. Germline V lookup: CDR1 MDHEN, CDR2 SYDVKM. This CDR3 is CASSLAGIQSSGNTIYF. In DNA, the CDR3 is TGTGCCAGCAGTTTAGCAGGGATACAATCATCTGGAAACACCATATATTTT.

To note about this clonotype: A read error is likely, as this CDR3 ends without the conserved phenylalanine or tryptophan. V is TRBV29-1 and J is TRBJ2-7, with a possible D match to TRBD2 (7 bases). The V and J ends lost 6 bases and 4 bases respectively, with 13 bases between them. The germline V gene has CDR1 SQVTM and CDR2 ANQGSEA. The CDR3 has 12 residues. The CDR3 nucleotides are TGCAGCGTAGGGGGAGGGGGTTACGAGCAGTACTTG. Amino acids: CSVGGGGYEQYL.

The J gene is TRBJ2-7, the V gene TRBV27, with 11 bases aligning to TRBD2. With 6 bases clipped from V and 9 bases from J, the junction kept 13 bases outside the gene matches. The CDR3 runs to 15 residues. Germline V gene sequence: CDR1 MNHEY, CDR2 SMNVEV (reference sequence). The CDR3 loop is CASSPPGTSGVRQYF. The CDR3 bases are TGTGCCAGCAGCCCCCCCGGGACTAGCGGAGTTAGGCAGTACTTC.

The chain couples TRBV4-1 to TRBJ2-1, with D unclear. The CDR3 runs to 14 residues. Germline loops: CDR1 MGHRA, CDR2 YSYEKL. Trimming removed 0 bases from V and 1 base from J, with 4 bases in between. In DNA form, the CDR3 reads TGCGCCAGCAGCCAAGAGGGGTCCTACAATGAGCAGTTCTTC. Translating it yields CASSQEGSYNEQFF.

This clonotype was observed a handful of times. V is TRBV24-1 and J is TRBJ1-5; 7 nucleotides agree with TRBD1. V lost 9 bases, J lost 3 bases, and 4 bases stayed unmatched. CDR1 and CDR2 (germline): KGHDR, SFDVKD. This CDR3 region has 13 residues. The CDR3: CATPDRDNQPQHF. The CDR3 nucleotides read TGTGCCACCCCAGACAGGGACAATCAGCCCCAGCATTTT.

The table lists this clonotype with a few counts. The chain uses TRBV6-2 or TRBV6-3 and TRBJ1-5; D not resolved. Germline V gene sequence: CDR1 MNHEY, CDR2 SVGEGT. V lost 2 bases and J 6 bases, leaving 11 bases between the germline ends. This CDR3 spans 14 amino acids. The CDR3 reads CASSYRGRGQPQHF. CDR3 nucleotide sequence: TGTGCCAGCAGTTACCGGGGTCGGGGTCAGCCCCAGCATTTT.

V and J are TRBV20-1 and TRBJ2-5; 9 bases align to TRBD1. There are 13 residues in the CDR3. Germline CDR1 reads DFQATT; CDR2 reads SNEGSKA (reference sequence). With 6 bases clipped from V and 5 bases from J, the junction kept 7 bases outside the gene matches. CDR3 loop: CSADGQGYETQYF. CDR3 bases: TGCAGTGCGGACGGACAGGGGTATGAGACCCAGTACTTC.

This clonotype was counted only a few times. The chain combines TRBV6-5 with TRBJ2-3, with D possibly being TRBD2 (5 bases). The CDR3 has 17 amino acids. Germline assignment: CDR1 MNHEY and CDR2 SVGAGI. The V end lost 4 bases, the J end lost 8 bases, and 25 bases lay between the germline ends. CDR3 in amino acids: CASSSLRGFTAGATQYF. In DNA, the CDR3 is TGTGCCAGCAGTTCCCTCCGGGGTTTTACGGCCGGCGCTACGCAGTATTTT.

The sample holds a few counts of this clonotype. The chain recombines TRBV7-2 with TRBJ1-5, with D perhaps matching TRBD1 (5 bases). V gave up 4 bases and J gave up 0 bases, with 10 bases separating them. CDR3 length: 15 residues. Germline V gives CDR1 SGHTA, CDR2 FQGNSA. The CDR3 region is CASSYPGGSNQPQHF. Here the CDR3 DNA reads TGTGCCAGCAGCTATCCGGGGGGTAGCAATCAGCCCCAGCATTTT. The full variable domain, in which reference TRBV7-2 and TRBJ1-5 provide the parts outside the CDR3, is GAGVSQSPSNKVTEKGKDVELRCDPISGHTALYWYRQSLGQGLEFLIYFQGNSAPDKSGLPSDRFSAERTGGSVSTLTIQRTQQEDSAVYLCASSYPGGSNQPQHFGDGTRLSIL.

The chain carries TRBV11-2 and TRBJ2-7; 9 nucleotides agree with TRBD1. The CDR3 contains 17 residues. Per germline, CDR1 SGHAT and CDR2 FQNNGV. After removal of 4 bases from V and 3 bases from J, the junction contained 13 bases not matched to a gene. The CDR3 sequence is CASSSNSGTGFHYEQYF. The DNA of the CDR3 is TGTGCCAGCAGCTCGAATTCCGGGACAGGGTTTCACTACGAGCAGTACTTC.